The present entry profiles one T cell receptor (beta chain) with its context. These data are taken from a study of cytomegalovirus exposure and HLA in healthy donors. Germline V gene sequence: CDR1 MNHEY, CDR2 SMNVEV (reference sequence). Trimming took off 3 bases at V and 3 bases at J, with 12 bases between the two ends. This CDR3 contains 14 residues. Sequenced by immunoSEQ multiplex PCR; TCRdb stores in-frame clones only, minus some. This table holds 150,000 to 200,000 clones, roughly 89% found once. Source material: PBMCs. This chain links TRBV27 with TRBJ2-7, with a possible D match to TRBD2 (6 bases). The sequence came from a man between 18 and 35 years old in good health and CMV-seropositive. The CDR3 reads CASSLGLGYYEQYF. CDR3 bases: TGTGCCAGCAGTTTGGGACTCGGGTACTACGAGCAGTACTTC.